The rows below give T cell receptor beta chains drawn from one sample of a study of T cells in lung cancer brain metastases. The table came from immunoSEQ multiplex PCR; TCRdb's copy has only in-frame clones and leaves some out. The sample contains roughly 5,000 clones, 84% of which appear only once. The sequenced sample consisted of tumor tissue from the primary lung tumor. These receptors came from a woman between 50 and 59 years old with non-small cell lung cancer. The CDR3 runs from the conserved cysteine through the conserved F or W. A D gene is named only where the DNA matches it firmly. Clone size is stated in some rows and not others, as once, few, many or a class when expanded.

>TRBJ2-3|16|TRBV7-2|-|few
CASSLAGTSAGDTQYF
>TRBJ1-2|13|TRBV7-2|-|-
CASSLGVNYGYTF
>TRBJ1-5|14|TRBV7-6|-|-
CASSLGQGGQPQHF
>TRBJ2-3|14|TRBV2|TRBD1|-
CASRPGQGADTQYF
>TRBJ1-1|12|TRBV30|-|-
CAWERENTEAFF
>TRBJ2-6|14|TRBV5-1|-|-
CASSFGSGANVLTF
>TRBJ2-2|19|TRBV19|TRBD2|-
CASSIVGGLAGGTTGELFF
>TRBJ2-3|15|TRBV5-6|-|-
CASSLPTLHSGTQYF
>TRBJ2-1|13|TRBV6-6|-|-
CASSYTAGDEQFF
>TRBJ2-1|15|TRBV6-5|TRBD2|-
CASSSKRGLPNEQFF
>TRBJ2-1|11|TRBV20-1|-|-
CSAEYPNEQFF
>TRBJ2-5|13|TRBV18|-|once
CASSPVPRETQYF
>TRBJ2-7|15|TRBV28|-|-
CASSLAARVVYEQYF
>TRBJ2-1|15|TRBV4-1|TRBD1|-
CASSQGQGDYNEQFF
>TRBJ1-5|13|TRBV10-2|-|-
CASSVGLNQPQHF
>TRBJ2-7|14|TRBV4-2|TRBD2|large
CASSQAAGRDEQYF
>TRBJ2-1|14|TRBV27|-|once
CASSLSPDSNEQFF
>TRBJ2-5|15|TRBV5-1|-|-
CASSYQGRREETQYF
>TRBJ1-1|15|TRBV4-1|-|-
CASSQSDPMNTEAFF
>TRBJ1-3|16|TRBV13|TRBD1|few
CASSSPIEGARNTIYF
>TRBJ1-4|16|TRBV7-9|-|-
CASSSRDAKHREKLFF
>TRBJ1-2|13|TRBV25-1|-|-
CASSDNWGYGYTF
>TRBJ1-3|14|TRBV30|TRBD1|once
CAWSLQGAGNTIYF
>TRBJ1-3|17|TRBV5-5|TRBD1|-
CASSFAGQLNSGNTIYF
>TRBJ2-5|15|TRBV18|-|-
CASSLQLEFGETQYF
>TRBJ1-2|18|TRBV25-1|TRBD1|few
CASTHPQETGEGLCGYTF
>TRBJ2-7|13|TRBV14|-|-
CASSQFLSYEQYF
>TRBJ1-2|13|TRBV19|-|-
CASKAGANYGYTF
>TRBJ2-3|15|TRBV9|-|-
CASSSQRRGTDTQYF
>TRBJ2-3|15|TRBV11-3|-|-
CASSPSRAWTDTQYF
>TRBJ2-1|15|TRBV2|-|once
CASSERGNSYNEQFF
>TRBJ2-3|12|TRBV4-1|-|-
CASSQPQESQYF
>TRBJ1-2|14|TRBV5-6|-|-
CASSLGTRQRGYTF
>TRBJ1-4|14|TRBV7-9|-|-
CASSLGRVGEKLFF
>TRBJ2-7|14|TRBV9|-|once
CASSVAQGYYEQYF
>TRBJ2-7|13|TRBV11-2|-|-
CASSLELDYEQYF
>TRBJ2-4|14|TRBV19|-|-
CASSIEGLQNIQYF
>TRBJ1-1|11|TRBV11-1|TRBD1|few
CASRDRDQAFF
>TRBJ2-7|11|TRBV30|-|-
CAWGWEAEQYF
>TRBJ1-1|14|TRBV5-1|-|-
CASSRQVGDTEAFF
>TRBJ1-3|13|TRBV30|-|-
CAWSIGTGNTIYF
>TRBJ2-7|13|TRBV7-3|-|-
CASSLNPGYEQYF
>TRBJ2-1|13|TRBV5-1|-|once
CASSVDYYNKQFF
>TRBJ1-1|14|TRBV5-1|-|-
CASSSSMGVTEAFF
>TRBJ1-6|11|TRBV20-1|-|-
CSAGLNSPLHF
>TRBJ2-3|15|TRBV5-4|-|once
CASSPRDSVGDTQYF
>TRBJ1-3|12|TRBV6-6|-|-
CASSSVKNTIYF
>TRBJ2-1|15|TRBV7-3|TRBD2|-
CASSLHGTSNGEQFF
>TRBJ2-3|20|TRBV21-1|-|-
CASSNNRGQEGAGSTDTQYF
>TRBJ1-5|15|TRBV15|-|-
CATSRVSGGNQPQHF
>TRBJ2-5|13|TRBV21-1|-|-
CTTSGGHEETQYF
>TRBJ1-1|15|TRBV6-6|-|once
CASSYLTGPNTEAFF
>TRBJ2-5|13|TRBV6-9|-|-
CASSSLQGIAQYF
>TRBJ2-5|14|TRBV11-2|TRBD1|-
CASSSTGGRETQYF
>TRBJ1-4|14|TRBV6-1|-|-
CASNRRDGAEKLFF
>TRBJ2-1|15|TRBV18|TRBD1|-
CASSPSGGSYNEQFF
>TRBJ2-1|13|TRBV7-9|-|-
CASSSPSGNEQFF